This TCR beta chain was captured in a study of CD8+ T cells in alopecia areata. Study-wide context: In an open-label trial, patients got 5 to 10 mg tofacitinib twice daily. Study results and caveats: Among patients, TCR sharing was less clear than in mice, a difference possibly due in part to HLA diversity in the patient population. Lesional scalp, notably in alopecia totalis/universalis, had clonality above that of normal scalp.

Lesional scalp tissue (obtained by punch biopsy) and peripheral blood were collected from alopecia areata patients. Comments on this clone: What it binds is not known.

Reverse transcription of extracted RNA yielded cDNA, which provided the sequencing template. Sequencing was performed with immunoSEQ multiplex PCR; in TCRdb, only in-frame clones are kept and a portion is missing. The repertoire includes 13,000 to 15,000 clones, 45% to 60% of them detected once, and roughly 11% sits in the top ten. This CDR3 contains 14 residues. Looked up from germline, CDR1 is SGDLS and CDR2 is YYNGEE. The V segment lost 3 bases and the J segment 8 bases; nucleotides outside the gene matches: 6. This sequence was found in a human donor with alopecia areata. This specimen was skin, taken at week 0. The chain joins TRBV9 to TRBJ1-4; 8 nucleotides line up with TRBD1. The CDR3 bases are TGTGCCAGCAGCGCGACAGGGGCTGGGGAAAAACTGTTTTTT. It translates to CASSATGAGEKLFF.